Listed below are T cell receptor beta chains from one sample, sequenced in a study of blood T cell repertoires in COVID-19. Produced via immunoSEQ multiplex PCR; TCRdb's table is partial and in-frame only. The table includes under 250,000 clones, approximately 83% detected once. The specimen was peripheral blood. The receptors come from a woman younger than 45 who had recovered from COVID-19. The conserved cysteine and the conserved F or W are not part of the CDR3 here.

cdr3_length v_call cdr3_aa
13 TRBV15 ATSRQDFYTGELF
14 TRBV7-8 ASSQAGQSANEKLF
12 TRBV2 ASSESRGQDGYT
12 TRBV6-5 ASSLKRAGVEQY
12 TRBV9 ASSGTRAPDTQY
13 TRBV9 ASSVGGTGSYEQY
15 TRBV18 ASSPSKADSSYNEQF
13 TRBV2 ASSEWRSRGETQY
13 TRBV30 AWSLVPLGANVLT
12 TRBV11-2 ASSLGDRINIQY
15 TRBV24-1 ATSEWGLAGGRNTQY
13 TRBV7-8 ASSFADRGGEKLF
11 TRBV7-9 ASSKDTIGGYT
17 TRBV27 ASSLTSAISRDSTYEQY
11 TRBV9 ASSVELGNTIY
15 TRBV27 ASKPSTGRLAKNIQY
12 TRBV10-3 AISPGQSNQPQH